This T cell receptor beta chain derives from a study of blood T cell repertoires in COVID-19. Study-wide context: Donors in the United States, Italy and Spain gave samples during acute or convalescent COVID-19. Sources were T cells, B-cell-depleted T cells, or PBMCs; the material itself was cDNA or gDNA.

The CDR3 contains 15 residues. Germline CDR1 is MGHRA and CDR2 is YSYEKL. V was clipped by 1 base and J by 1 base, with 11 bases between them. In the original analysis: Reference gene primer amplification yielded estimated nucleated cell counts. This table comes from immunoSEQ multiplex PCR, and its TCRdb copy is limited to in-frame clones, with some not included. The D gene and trimming were derived from the DNA, and the V and J assignments and clone size from that table. The table lists 100,000 to 120,000 clones, 72% of them singletons. The TCR originated in a woman aged 55-70 years with acute or convalescent COVID-19. The V gene is TRBV4-1, the J gene TRBJ2-7; D is perhaps TRBD1 (5 bases). The sample taken for sequencing was peripheral blood. In nucleotides, the CDR3 is TGCGCCAGCAGCCAAGGAGCGACAGCGTCCTACGAGCAGTACTTC. Protein: CASSQGATASYEQYF.